This T cell receptor beta chain was found in a study of blood T cells in healthy people across ages (dated by TCRdb to 2014 to 2015). For context, the study as a whole: In model experiments, template switching captured about one uniquely barcoded TCR beta cDNA molecule for every two T cells. Using deep sequencing normalized with unique cDNA molecular identifiers, the study measured how TCR beta repertoire diversity changes with age. The donors were split into four age groups: young (average about 16 years), middle-aged (39), aged (roughly 65) and long-lived (about 74). To avoid experimental bias, donors of different ages were spread randomly across the sequencing lanes. The study analyzed two additional independent replicas of 1 million unique cDNA reads from the same blood draw for two donors, one aged 18 to 30 and one aged 80 or older. Beyond this particular receptor, the publication reports: A strong correlation was found between observed TCR beta diversity and the percentage of naive T cells measured by flow cytometry. The CMV infection status of donors was not known, potentially confounding age-related changes in expanded clonotypes. Observed TCR beta diversity per million T cells fell roughly linearly with age, and a significant reduction was already apparent by age around 40. Estimates of total diversity from one million sequenced T cells were regarded as lower bounds and underestimates. Conclusive comparison of naive and antigen-experienced compartments was prevented by the profiling of bulk unsorted PBMCs. Compared with the aged group, the long-lived group had more naive CD4+ T cells, fewer expanded clones and increased TCR diversity, suggesting age selection.

The donors were roughly 40 Caucasian individuals from Russia, aged roughly 6 to 100 years, who were systemically healthy. Each donor gave around 9.9 milliliters of peripheral blood, collected into EDTA-treated Vacutainer tubes. PBMCs were isolated by Ficoll-Paque density-gradient centrifugation, with at least 7 million obtained per sample. Trizol reagent was used to extract total RNA from PBMCs, with at least 6 micrograms per sample. Naive CD45RAhigh/CD27high T cell percentages were measured by flow cytometry on a PBMC aliquot from every donor. For CDR1 and CDR2, the germline V gene lists SQVTM and ANQGSEA. Taken from cysteine to phenylalanine, the CDR3 has 11 residues. Only CDR3 DNA is held: 33 bases, read in frame from base 1. The junction carries 12 bases between V and J, which are trimmed by 8 bases and 7 bases respectively. Preparation of the library involved 5' RACE. The sample was run on an Illumina HiSeq 2500. A second PCR of about 6 to 11 cycles was performed with a sample-barcoded 5' primer and a J-beta primer mix. A template-switch 5' adaptor carrying 12 random nucleotides introduced a unique molecular identifier onto each TCR beta cDNA molecule. Each sample yielded at least 2.5 million CDR3-containing paired-end reads. The Mint cDNA synthesis kit, primed by a TRBC-specific oligonucleotide, was used to synthesize first-strand cDNA from all RNA. Following uracil-DNA glycosylase treatment, all cDNA underwent a first 18-cycle PCR with the universal primers M1SS and BC2_uni_R. Per the authors' processing: For normalization, 1 million high-quality reads, each with a distinct molecular identifier, were randomly selected from each sample. Instead of being binned into consensus sequences, reads that shared molecular identifiers were thrown out. MiTCR, run with a Q25 quality threshold and the strictest error-elimination algorithm, handled CDR3 identification, clonotype clustering and error correction. A nonparametric unseen species model with Euler transformation was used to estimate lower-bound total TCR beta diversity. The public reads were reprocessed in TCRdb via fastp at Q25 and MiXCR, keeping in-frame beta chains. When rows share a CDR3 protein, they turn into one entry using the most common DNA and genes. TCRdb's processing, not the study's, gives the V and J calls here. For this sample there are about 970,000 distinct CDR3 sequences; about 53% appear just once. 20% to 25% of the sample goes to the ten largest clones.

This clonotype was counted once. What this receptor recognizes is not known. Base qualities are not at hand, and no much larger clone is one base apart. This clonotype was sampled from a woman in her sixties or seventies in good health. What was sequenced was blood. The rearranged chain carries TRBV29-1 and TRBJ1-3, with the D gene not clear enough to name. The CDR3 protein sequence reads: CSPCGRNTIYF. The sequenced DNA is TGCAGCCCATGTGGACGGAACACCATATATTTT.